This T cell receptor beta chain was captured by sequencing in a study of memory CD8 T cells in hepatitis C reinfection. The V end was cut by 7 bases, the J end by 1 base, with 25 bases between. This CDR3 region has 18 residues. Germline-derived CDR1 and CDR2 are MDHEN and SYDVKM. The data were produced by immunoSEQ multiplex PCR, yet TCRdb's version contains in-frame clones alone and is incomplete. The sample has around 45,000 clones; around nine tenths are singletons. Time point indicated: peak reinfection, 3 to 8 weeks after reinfection detection. Sorted cells were sequenced directly ex vivo without any in vitro expansion. At all three reinfection time points, viable CD3+ CD8+ CD45RO- cells from two donors served as controls.

Input material: naive CD8+ T cells sorted from blood. The source of this sequence is a man in his late teens or twenties with hepatitis C virus infection. V and J are TRBV28 and TRBJ2-5, with D hard to call. The CDR3 region has the DNA TGTGCCAGCACCCAATCGGCGTACCTTATGGGCAGCCAAGAGACCCAGTACTTC. Amino acid sequence: CASTQSAYLMGSQETQYF.